This T cell receptor beta chain was recovered during a study of cytomegalovirus exposure and HLA in healthy donors. Study-wide background: Most genotyped donors, roughly 80% of roughly 400, had Caucasian-associated genetic ancestry.

Germline lookup yields CDR1 SGHAT and CDR2 FQDESV (reference sequence). There are 14 residues in the CDR3. V dropped 5 bases and J dropped 6 bases, with 16 bases sitting between them. The study ran its PCR with 60 Vbeta and 13 Jbeta primers. Sequencing used immunoSEQ multiplex PCR; TCRdb keeps in-frame clones, though not all of them. The sample lists about 200,000 clones; around 88% were seen once. At the time of sampling, donors were nominally healthy, though unrecorded immune exposures were likely. The chain uses TRBV11-1 and TRBJ1-2; D not resolved. Input material: PBMCs. This TCR was recovered from a man between 35 and 55 years old in good health and CMV-seropositive. CDR3 DNA sequence: TGTGCCAGCAGCCACCGGGAAACCACGGATGGCTACACCTTC. Its protein product is CASSHRETTDGYTF.